The source of this TCR beta chain is a study of T cells after yellow fever vaccination. Study-level points and caveats: There was a small share of clonotypes that showed up in both the CD4 and CD8 compartments. Clones that expanded after primary vaccination mostly reappeared after the booster (just under 98% CD4, approximately 89% CD8). Weaker, the secondary response had a peak occurring faster, on day 5 versus 15.

In the case of this clonotype: Its antigen remains unidentified.

V was cut by 0 bases and J by 9 bases, with 12 bases left in between. Germline CDR1 SGHRS, CDR2 YFSETQ. The CDR3 runs 13 residues. TCRdb redid the calling of the 5' RACE reads with MiXCR, one entry per CDR3 protein. The sample carries under 550,000 distinct CDR3 sequences, 20% to 25% recorded once. The specimen was PBMCs, collected approximately 20 days after the first yellow fever vaccination. The chain is built from TRBV5-1 and TRBJ2-5; tentative D call: TRBD2 (5 bases). The source is a man between 18 and 35 years old who received the YFV17D yellow fever vaccine. The CDR3 region is CASSLGLLRAQYF. CDR3 DNA sequence: TGCGCCAGCAGCTTGGGACTACTTCGGGCCCAGTACTTC.